Shown below are 28 T cell receptor beta chains from a single sample sequenced in a study of blood T cells in healthy people across ages. Next came a second PCR, run for about 6 to 12 cycles, which used a sample-barcoded 5' primer along with a J-beta primer mix. TCRdb itself ran the 5' RACE reads through MiXCR, one entry per CDR3 protein. The sample contains about 1 million distinct CDR3 sequences, more than 35% of which appear only once. Specimen: blood. All receptors come from a woman aged 60-75 years in good health.

The CDR3 sequence is CASSGQVWFF. In nucleotides, the CDR3 is TGTGCCAGCAGTGGACAGGTATGGTTCTTC. The V and J genes are TRBV25-1 and TRBJ2-1, with a tentative D call TRBD1 (6 bases). The germline V gene has CDR1 MGHDK and CDR2 SYGVNS. The V end was cut by 4 bases, the J end by 15 bases, with 10 bases between. This CDR3 region has 10 residues.

The chain employs TRBV18 and TRBJ1-1; no firm D call. Between the trimmed V and J ends, which lost 4 bases and 5 bases, there was a span of 26 bases. The CDR3 is 18 residues long. The germline V gene encodes CDR1 KGHSH and CDR2 LQKENI. The CDR3 protein is CASSQMGMAGTSGTEAFF. The CDR3 DNA follows: TGTGCCAGCTCACAAATGGGGATGGCGGGAACCTCTGGGACTGAAGCTTTCTTT.

This clonotype was detected only a few times. The V call is TRBV9, the J call TRBJ2-5, with 7 nucleotides matching TRBD1. Looked up from germline, CDR1 is SGDLS and CDR2 is YYNGEE. The length of the CDR3 is 15 residues. J was trimmed by 5 bases and V by 3 bases; bases with no gene match: 10. The CDR3 here is CASSAKQGIYETQYF. In nucleotides, the CDR3 is TGTGCCAGCAGCGCCAAACAGGGGATCTATGAGACCCAGTACTTC.

The V call is TRBV6-2 or TRBV6-3, the J call TRBJ1-1, with TRBD1 identical over 7 bases. The germline V gene has CDR1 MNHEY and CDR2 SVGEGT. V shed 6 bases, J shed 7 bases, and the junction held 8 bases outside the gene matches. The CDR3 runs 13 residues. CDR3 loop: CASSRDRVNEAFF. In DNA, the CDR3 is TGTGCCAGCAGCCGAGACAGGGTAAATGAAGCTTTCTTT.

This clonotype was seen a few times. The rearrangement joins TRBV5-6 to TRBJ2-7; D not resolved. This CDR3 has 14 residues. V was clipped by 6 bases and J by 1 base, with 14 bases between them. Per the germline V gene, CDR1 is SGHDT and CDR2 is YYEEEE. CDR3 amino acids: CASTPGVPSYEQYF. DNA of the CDR3: TGTGCCAGCACCCCCGGAGTGCCTTCCTACGAGCAGTACTTC.

The chain employs TRBV27 and TRBJ2-1; 10 nucleotides agree with TRBD1. TRBJ2-7 matches the DNA end more closely, so the J call is doubtful. This CDR3 region has 17 residues. Germline assignment: CDR1 MNHEY and CDR2 SMNVEV (reference sequence). The CDR3 protein is CASRTGGVQTKYNEQYF. DNA for the CDR3: TGTGCCAGCAGGACAGGGGGCGTTCAAACGAAATACAATGAGCAGTACTTC.

V and J are TRBV10-2 and TRBJ2-1, with 16 bases matching TRBD2. This CDR3 is built from 18 residues. The germline V gene has CDR1 WSHSY and CDR2 SAAADI. The J segment lost 7 bases and the V segment lost 3 bases, leaving 9 bases of the junction unmatched. CDR3 nucleotide sequence: TGCGCCAGCAGTGAAGGGACTAGCGGGAGGGCCCCTCTTAATGAGCAGTTCTTC. This sequence encodes CASSEGTSGRAPLNEQFF.

This clonotype was seen just once. V is TRBV7-6 and J is TRBJ2-3; D may be TRBD2 (6 bases). The germline V and J ends were trimmed by 5 bases and 0 bases, with 18 bases remaining between them. Germline V CDR1 and CDR2: SGHVS, FNYEAQ. The CDR3 runs to 17 residues. The CDR3 here is CASSPRRGSGSTDTQYF. The CDR3 nucleotides are TGTGCCAGCAGCCCGAGGCGGGGTAGCGGAAGCACAGATACGCAGTATTTT.

This clonotype came up a few times. The J gene is TRBJ2-1, the V gene TRBV20-1, with a possible D match to TRBD2 (6 bases). The length of the CDR3 is 17 residues. Between the trimmed V and J ends, which lost 1 base and 0 bases, there was a span of 16 bases. Germline V gene data show CDR1 as DFQATT and CDR2 as SNEGSKA (reference sequence). Here the CDR3 DNA reads TGCAGTGCTAGAGGTATGGAGGGACGGAACTCCTACAATGAGCAGTTCTTC. Protein product: CSARGMEGRNSYNEQFF.

As concerns this clonotype: A read error is likely, as this CDR3 ends without the conserved phenylalanine or tryptophan. The CDR3 DNA is TGTGCCAGCAGGGACCATGAGGCCGGCGACAATGAGCAGTTCTTA. This translates into CASRDHEAGDNEQFL. The J gene is TRBJ2-1, the V gene TRBV12-3 or TRBV12-4, with D unresolved. V was shortened by 6 bases and J by 5 bases, with 17 bases between the two germline ends. The CDR3 consists of 15 residues.

The chain uses TRBV27 and TRBJ2-7; 8 bases align to TRBD1. V trimming: 4 bases; J trimming: 6 bases; junction bases outside the gene matches: 8. CDR1 and CDR2 from the germline V gene are MNHEY and SMNVEV (reference sequence). The CDR3 covers 14 residues. CDR3 protein: CASSSLGQGTEQYF. CDR3 DNA sequence: TGTGCCAGCAGTTCCCTAGGACAGGGCACCGAGCAGTACTTC.

Remarks on this clonotype: Sequence at one end of the junction differs from germline and may be a read error. V is TRBV5-5 and J is TRBJ2-1; D is possibly TRBD1 or TRBD2 (5 bases each). This CDR3 is 13 amino acids long. Germline V gene sequence: CDR1 SGHKS, CDR2 YYEKEE (reference sequence). The CDR3 protein is CASRHEGRIERFF. DNA of the CDR3: TGTGCCAGCCGGCACGAGGGGCGTATTGAGCGGTTCTTC.

This clonotype came up a few times. The gene calls are TRBV7-9 and TRBJ2-7; 9 positions match TRBD2. V trimming: 3 bases; J trimming: 7 bases; junction bases outside the gene matches: 7. Germline V lookup: CDR1 SEHNR, CDR2 FQNEAQ (reference sequence). The CDR3 runs 14 residues. The CDR3 loop is CASSLVSGSTEQYF. The CDR3 DNA reads TGTGCCAGCAGCTTGGTTAGCGGGAGTACGGAGCAGTACTTC. Full variable domain (rest looked up from reference TRBV7-9 and TRBJ2-7): DTGVSQNPRHKITKRGQNVTFRCDPISEHNRLYWYRQTLGQGPEFLTYFQNEAQLEKSRLLSDRFSAERPKGSFSTLEIQRTEQGDSAMYLCASSLVSGSTEQYFGPGTRLTVT.

The CDR3 DNA follows: TGTGCCAGCAGCTTAATTTCCGCGGGACTAGCGGGAGTCTACAATGAGCAGTTCTTC. Translating gives CASSLISAGLAGVYNEQFF. The chain joins TRBV7-2 to TRBJ2-1; 14 bases are shared with TRBD2. Trimming took 2 bases from V and 3 from J; bases not matched to a gene: 9. This CDR3 contains 19 residues. Germline CDR1 is SGHTA and CDR2 is FQGNSA.

The chain uses TRBV14 and TRBJ1-2; maybe TRBD1 (5 bases). Germline V gives CDR1 SGHDN, CDR2 FVKESK. The CDR3 is made up of 14 amino acids. Trimming shortened V by 0 bases and J by 4 bases, and 9 bases separated the two germline ends. The CDR3 region has the DNA TGTGCCAGCAGCCAAGACGGGACTCTCTATGGCTACACCTTC. Translating gives CASSQDGTLYGYTF.

The rearrangement uses TRBV28 and TRBJ2-1, with 8 bases identical to TRBD1. CDR1 and CDR2 from the germline V gene are MDHEN and SYDVKM. There are 15 residues in the CDR3. V lost 6 bases and J lost 14; bases outside the gene matches: 18. In DNA form, the CDR3 reads TGTGCCAGCAGCCCCGGGACAGGTTCCCACAATGGAAAGTTCTTC. Its translation: CASSPGTGSHNGKFF.

The chain combines TRBV6-6 with TRBJ1-6, with a possible D match to TRBD1 (6 bases). V lost 5 bases to trimming and J lost 2 bases, with 13 bases between them. Germline V gene sequence: CDR1 MNHNY, CDR2 SVGAGI (reference sequence). The CDR3 runs to 16 residues. The CDR3 spells CASSTTRGTYNSPLHF. Written as DNA, the CDR3 is TGTGCCAGCAGTACGACTAGGGGGACCTATAATTCACCCCTCCACTTT.

This chain uses TRBV5-1 with TRBJ2-1; D perhaps matches TRBD2 (5 bases). The V and J ends lost 3 bases and 8 bases respectively, with 15 bases between them. Germline CDR1 SGHRS, CDR2 YFSETQ. This CDR3 is built from 14 residues. CDR3 DNA sequence: TGCGCCAGCAGCTACCTAGCACTCATGGATGAGCAGTTCTTC. This translates into CASSYLALMDEQFF.

V usage is TRBV19 and J usage is TRBJ2-7; no clear D. Germline CDR1 and CDR2: LNHDA and SQIVND (reference sequence). The CDR3 sequence is 13 residues long. V was cut by 3 bases and J by 4 bases, with 10 bases left in between. CDR3 sequence reads: CASSMGQLYEQYF. The CDR3, as DNA: TGTGCCAGTAGTATGGGCCAGTTATACGAGCAGTACTTC.

The chain joins TRBV28 to TRBJ1-2; no clear D. V lost 10 bases and J lost 0, with 15 bases in between. Per the germline V gene, CDR1 is MDHEN and CDR2 is SYDVKM. The CDR3 totals 14 residues. CDR3 amino acids: CATWGVGPNYGYTF. The CDR3 DNA reads as TGTGCCACTTGGGGAGTCGGCCCTAACTATGGCTACACCTTC.

The J gene is TRBJ2-3, the V gene TRBV12-3 or TRBV12-4, with D unresolved. V lost 2 bases and J lost 1, with 10 bases in between. This CDR3 is 15 amino acids long. The CDR3 protein is CASSLRTDGTDTQYF. Here the CDR3 DNA reads TGTGCCAGCAGTTTACGCACAGACGGCACAGATACGCAGTATTTT.

A few counts support this clonotype. The J gene is TRBJ2-5, the V gene TRBV3-1; D ambiguous. In germline, CDR1 is LGHDT, CDR2 YNNKEL (reference sequence). V was clipped by 5 bases and J by 5 bases, with 12 bases between them. This CDR3 is built from 13 residues. DNA of the CDR3: TGTGCCAGCAGCTCCCCGGTGCGGGAGACCCAGTACTTC. Protein product: CASSSPVRETQYF.

The chain uses TRBV9 and TRBJ2-5, with 12 bases lining up with TRBD2. CDR1 SGDLS and CDR2 YYNGEE come from the germline V gene. There are 16 residues in the CDR3. J was trimmed by 1 base and V by 3 bases; bases with no gene match: 4. Here the CDR3 DNA reads TGTGCCAGCAGCGCGGGACTAGCGGGCCCCCAAGAGACCCAGTACTTC. Amino acids: CASSAGLAGPQETQYF.

The chain links TRBV5-1 to TRBJ2-3, with D uncertain. The CDR3 contains 13 residues. Per germline, CDR1 SGHRS and CDR2 YFSETQ. V dropped 2 bases and J dropped 0 bases, with 4 bases sitting between them. The CDR3 nucleotides are TGCGCCAGCAGCTTTATAAGCACAGATACGCAGTATTTT. The encoded protein is CASSFISTDTQYF.

This clonotype was seen a few times. The chain employs TRBV7-3 and TRBJ2-3; D is possibly TRBD2 (5 bases). This CDR3 is built from 15 residues. With 1 base removed from V and 0 bases from J, the gap between germline ends came to 8 bases. Germline CDR1 reads SGHTA; CDR2 reads FQGTGA. CDR3 in DNA: TGTGCCAGCAGCTTAATCCCGGGAAGCACAGATACGCAGTATTTT. As protein: CASSLIPGSTDTQYF.

This rearrangement joins TRBV20-1 to TRBJ2-5; D gene unclear. The germline gives CDR1 DFQATT, CDR2 SNEGSKA (reference sequence). The CDR3 spans 13 residues. V was trimmed by 0 bases and J by 7 bases, leaving 12 bases between them. This CDR3 is CSARDILVRTQYF. The CDR3 coding sequence is TGCAGTGCTAGAGATATCCTAGTTCGGACCCAGTACTTC.

The chain has TRBV7-8 and TRBJ2-5; TRBD1 is a possible D gene (7 bases). The better agreement between TRBJ2-7 and the DNA end casts doubt on the J call. Germline CDR1 and CDR2: SGHVS and FQNEAQ. The CDR3 length is 15 residues. This CDR3 reads CASSLRQGEVYEQYF. DNA for the CDR3: TGTGCCAGCAGCTTACGTCAGGGGGAGGTGTACGAGCAGTACTTC.

The rearrangement uses TRBV6-6 and TRBJ1-1, with TRBD1 as a possible D gene (5 bases). The germline V gene encodes CDR1 MNHNY and CDR2 SVGAGI (reference sequence). Trimming took off 7 bases at V and 8 bases at J, with 23 bases between the two ends. The CDR3 is made up of 15 amino acids. The CDR3, as DNA: TGTGCCAGCAACTTTAATGACCAGGGTGGAATAGAAGCTTTCTTT. Protein sequence: CASNFNDQGGIEAFF.